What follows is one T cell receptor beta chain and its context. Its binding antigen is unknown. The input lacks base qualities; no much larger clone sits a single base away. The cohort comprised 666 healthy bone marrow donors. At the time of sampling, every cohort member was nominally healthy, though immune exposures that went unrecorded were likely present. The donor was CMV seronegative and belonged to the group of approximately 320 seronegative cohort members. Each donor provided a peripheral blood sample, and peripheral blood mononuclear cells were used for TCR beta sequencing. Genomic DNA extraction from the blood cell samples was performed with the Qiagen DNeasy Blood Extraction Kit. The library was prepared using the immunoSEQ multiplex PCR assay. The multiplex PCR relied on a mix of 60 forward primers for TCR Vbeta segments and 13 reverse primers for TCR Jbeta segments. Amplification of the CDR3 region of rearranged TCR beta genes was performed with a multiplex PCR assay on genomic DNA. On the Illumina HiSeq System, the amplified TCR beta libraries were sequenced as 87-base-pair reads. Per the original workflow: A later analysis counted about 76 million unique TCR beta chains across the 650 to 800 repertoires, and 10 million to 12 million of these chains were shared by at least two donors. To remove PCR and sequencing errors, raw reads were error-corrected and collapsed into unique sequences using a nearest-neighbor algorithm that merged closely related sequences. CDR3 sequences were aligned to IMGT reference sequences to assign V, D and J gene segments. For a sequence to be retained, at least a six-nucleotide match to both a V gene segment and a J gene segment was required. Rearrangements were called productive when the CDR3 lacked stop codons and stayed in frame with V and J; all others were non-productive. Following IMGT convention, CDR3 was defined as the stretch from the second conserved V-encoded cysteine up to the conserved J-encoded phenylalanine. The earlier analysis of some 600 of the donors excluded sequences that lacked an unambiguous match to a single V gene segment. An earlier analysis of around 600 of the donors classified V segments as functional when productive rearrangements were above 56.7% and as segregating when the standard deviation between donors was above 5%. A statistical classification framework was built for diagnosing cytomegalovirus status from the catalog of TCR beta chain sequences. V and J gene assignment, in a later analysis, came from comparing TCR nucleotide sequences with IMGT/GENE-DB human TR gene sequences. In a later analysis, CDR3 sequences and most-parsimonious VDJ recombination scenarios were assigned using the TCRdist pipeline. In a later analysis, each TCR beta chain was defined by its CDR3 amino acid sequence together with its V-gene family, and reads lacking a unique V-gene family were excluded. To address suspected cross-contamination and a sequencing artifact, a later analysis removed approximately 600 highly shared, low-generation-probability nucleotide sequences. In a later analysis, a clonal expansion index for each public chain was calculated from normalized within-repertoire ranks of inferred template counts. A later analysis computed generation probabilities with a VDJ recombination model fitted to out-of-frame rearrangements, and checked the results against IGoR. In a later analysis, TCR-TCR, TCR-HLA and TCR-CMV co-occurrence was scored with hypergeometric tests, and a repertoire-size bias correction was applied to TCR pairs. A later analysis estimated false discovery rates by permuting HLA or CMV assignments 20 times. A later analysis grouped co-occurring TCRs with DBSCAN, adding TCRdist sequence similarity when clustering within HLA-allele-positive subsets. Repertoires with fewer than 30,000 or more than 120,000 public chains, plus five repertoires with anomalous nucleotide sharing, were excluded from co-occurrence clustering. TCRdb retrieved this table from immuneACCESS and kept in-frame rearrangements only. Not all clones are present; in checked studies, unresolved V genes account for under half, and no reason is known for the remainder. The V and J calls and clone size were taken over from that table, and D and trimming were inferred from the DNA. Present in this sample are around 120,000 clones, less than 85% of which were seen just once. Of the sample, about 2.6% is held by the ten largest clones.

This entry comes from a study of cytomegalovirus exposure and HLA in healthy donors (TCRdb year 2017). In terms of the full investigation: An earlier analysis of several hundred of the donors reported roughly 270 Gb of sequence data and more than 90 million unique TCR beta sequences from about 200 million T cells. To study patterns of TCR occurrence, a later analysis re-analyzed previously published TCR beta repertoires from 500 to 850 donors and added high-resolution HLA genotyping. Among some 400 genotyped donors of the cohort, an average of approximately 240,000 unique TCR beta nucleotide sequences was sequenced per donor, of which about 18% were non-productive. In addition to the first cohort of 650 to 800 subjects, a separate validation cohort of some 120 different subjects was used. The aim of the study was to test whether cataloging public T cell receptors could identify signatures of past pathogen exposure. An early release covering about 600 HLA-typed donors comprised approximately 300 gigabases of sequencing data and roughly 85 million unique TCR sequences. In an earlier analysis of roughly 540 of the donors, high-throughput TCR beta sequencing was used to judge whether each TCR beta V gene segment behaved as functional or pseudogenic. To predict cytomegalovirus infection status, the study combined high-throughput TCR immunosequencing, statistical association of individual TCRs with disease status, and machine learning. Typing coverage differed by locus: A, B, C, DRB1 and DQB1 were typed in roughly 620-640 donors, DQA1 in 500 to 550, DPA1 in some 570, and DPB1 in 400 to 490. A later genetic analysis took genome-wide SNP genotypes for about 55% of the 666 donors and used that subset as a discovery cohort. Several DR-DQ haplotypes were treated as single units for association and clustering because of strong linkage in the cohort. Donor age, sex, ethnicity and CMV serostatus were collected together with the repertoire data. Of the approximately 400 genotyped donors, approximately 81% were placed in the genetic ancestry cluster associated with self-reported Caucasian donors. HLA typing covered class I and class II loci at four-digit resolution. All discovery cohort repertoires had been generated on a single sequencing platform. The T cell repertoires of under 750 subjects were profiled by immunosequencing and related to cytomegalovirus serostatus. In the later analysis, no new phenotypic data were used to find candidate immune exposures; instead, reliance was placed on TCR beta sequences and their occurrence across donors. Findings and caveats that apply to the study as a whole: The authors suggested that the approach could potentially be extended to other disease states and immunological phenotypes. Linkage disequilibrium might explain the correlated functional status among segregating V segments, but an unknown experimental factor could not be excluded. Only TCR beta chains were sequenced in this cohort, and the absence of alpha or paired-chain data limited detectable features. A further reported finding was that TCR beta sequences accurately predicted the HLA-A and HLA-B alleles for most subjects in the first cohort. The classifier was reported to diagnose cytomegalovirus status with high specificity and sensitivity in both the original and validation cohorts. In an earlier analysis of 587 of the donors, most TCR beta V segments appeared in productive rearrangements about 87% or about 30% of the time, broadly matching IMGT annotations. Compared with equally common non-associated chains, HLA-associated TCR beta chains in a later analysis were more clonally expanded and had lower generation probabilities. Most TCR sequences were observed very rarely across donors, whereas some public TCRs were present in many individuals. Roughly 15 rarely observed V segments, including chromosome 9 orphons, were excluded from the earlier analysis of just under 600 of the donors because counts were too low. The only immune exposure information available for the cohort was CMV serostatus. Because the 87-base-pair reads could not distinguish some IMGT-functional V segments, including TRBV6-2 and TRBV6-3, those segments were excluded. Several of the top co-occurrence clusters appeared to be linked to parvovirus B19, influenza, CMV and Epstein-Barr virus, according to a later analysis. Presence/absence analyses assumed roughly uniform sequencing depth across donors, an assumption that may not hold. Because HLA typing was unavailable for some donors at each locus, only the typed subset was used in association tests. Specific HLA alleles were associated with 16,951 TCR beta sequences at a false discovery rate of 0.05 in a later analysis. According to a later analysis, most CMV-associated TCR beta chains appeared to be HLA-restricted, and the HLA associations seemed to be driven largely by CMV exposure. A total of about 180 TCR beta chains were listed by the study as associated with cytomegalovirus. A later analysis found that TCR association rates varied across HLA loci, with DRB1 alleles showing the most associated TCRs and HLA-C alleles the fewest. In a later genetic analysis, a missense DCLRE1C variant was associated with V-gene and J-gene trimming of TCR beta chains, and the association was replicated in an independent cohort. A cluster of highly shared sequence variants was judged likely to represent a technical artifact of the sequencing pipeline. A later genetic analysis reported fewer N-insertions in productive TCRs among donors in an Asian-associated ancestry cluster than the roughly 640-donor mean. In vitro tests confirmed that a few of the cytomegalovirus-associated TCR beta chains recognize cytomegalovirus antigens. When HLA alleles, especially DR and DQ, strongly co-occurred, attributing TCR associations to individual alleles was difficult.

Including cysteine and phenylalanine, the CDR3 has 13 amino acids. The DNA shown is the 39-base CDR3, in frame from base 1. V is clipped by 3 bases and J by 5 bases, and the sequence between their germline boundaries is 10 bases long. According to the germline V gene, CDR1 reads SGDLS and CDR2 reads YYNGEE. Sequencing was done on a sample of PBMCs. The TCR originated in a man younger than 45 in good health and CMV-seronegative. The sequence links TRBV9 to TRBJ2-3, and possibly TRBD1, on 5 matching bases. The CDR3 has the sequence CASSGTPKDTQYF. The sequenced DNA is TGTGCCAGCAGCGGGACACCCAAAGATACGCAGTATTTT.